This is a list of T cell receptor beta chains from one sample in a study of T cells in Graves' hyperthyroidism and ophthalmopathy. In TCRdb, the multiplex PCR reads were re-called with MiXCR into one record per CDR3 protein. The sample yields more than 500,000 distinct CDR3 sequences, 14% seen once. Sequencing used blood. Every receptor here comes from a woman in her 40s with Graves' hyperthyroidism. Both conserved end residues are part of each CDR3. The order of the fields is clone size, V gene, J gene, D gene, CDR3 protein, CDR3 DNA. The D gene is left open where the match is weak. Clone sizes are given selectively: once, few, many, or a class where the clone is expanded.

many	TRBV28	TRBJ2-7	TRBD2	CASSSLAGEPYEQYF	TGTGCCAGCAGCTCACTAGCGGGAGAGCCCTACGAGCAGTACTTC
many	TRBV20-1	TRBJ1-1	NA	CSAPPAGSGTEAFF	TGCAGTGCTCCCCCGGCAGGCTCAGGCACTGAAGCTTTCTTT
NA	TRBV19	TRBJ2-2	TRBD2	CASSMYTSGNTGELFF	TGTGCCAGTAGTATGTATACTAGCGGGAACACCGGGGAGCTGTTTTTT
NA	TRBV4-1	TRBJ2-1	TRBD2	CASSQLETSGEQFF	TGCGCCAGCAGCCAACTTGAGACTAGCGGGGAGCAGTTCTTC
few	TRBV4-1	TRBJ2-3	NA	CASSQDAGSYTDTQYF	TGCGCCAGCAGCCAAGATGCAGGGAGCTACACAGATACGCAGTATTTT
many	TRBV3-1	TRBJ1-1	NA	CASSLKRGPEAFF	TGTGCCAGCAGCCTAAAGCGGGGCCCTGAAGCTTTCTTT
many	TRBV2	TRBJ2-3	NA	CASSELAGRETDTQYF	TGTGCCAGCAGTGAACTGGCGGGAAGGGAGACAGATACGCAGTATTTT
NA	TRBV4-1	TRBJ1-6	NA	CASSQPLWDTKNSPLHF	TGCGCCAGCAGCCAACCGTTGTGGGACACCAAGAATTCACCCCTCCACTTT
few	TRBV10-3	TRBJ1-5	TRBD1	CAISAGQTDQPQHF	TGTGCCATCAGTGCGGGACAGACTGATCAGCCCCAGCATTTT
many	TRBV12-3/TRBV12-4	TRBJ2-5	TRBD2	CASSLKTSGRRETQYF	TGTGCCAGCAGTTTAAAGACTAGCGGGAGACGAGAGACCCAGTACTTC
many	TRBV6-1	TRBJ2-7	TRBD2	CASRSLAGHYEQYF	TGTGCCAGCAGATCTCTAGCGGGCCACTACGAGCAGTACTTC
many	TRBV20-1	TRBJ2-1	NA	CSATVGPPWNEQFF	TGCAGTGCTACGGTCGGCCCACCGTGGAATGAGCAGTTCTTC
few	TRBV7-2	TRBJ1-5	NA	CASSLVGGGNQPRHF	NA
few	TRBV6-2/TRBV6-3	TRBJ1-3	NA	CASSYSSGDTFSGNTIYF	TGTGCCAGCAGTTACTCATCAGGGGACACTTTCTCTGGAAACACCATATATTTT
few	TRBV6-1	TRBJ2-7	TRBD2	CASSPPGLAAYEQYF	TGTGCCAGCAGCCCCCCGGGACTAGCGGCATACGAGCAGTACTTC
NA	TRBV18	TRBJ2-7	NA	CASSPPATQGLGEQYF	TGTGCCAGCTCACCACCGGCAACGCAAGGTCTGGGCGAGCAGTACTTC
NA	TRBV28	TRBJ2-2	NA	CASSFMWETNTGELFF	TGTGCCAGCAGTTTTATGTGGGAAACGAACACCGGGGAGCTGTTTTTT
many	TRBV11-2	TRBJ2-7	NA	CASSLDQHLLSEQYF	TGTGCCAGCAGCTTAGATCAGCACCTCCTGTCCGAGCAGTACTTC
many	TRBV11-1	TRBJ2-1	TRBD2	CASSSILAGGLSSYNEQFF	TGTGCCAGCAGCTCGATACTAGCGGGAGGCTTAAGCTCCTACAATGAGCAGTTCTTC
NA	TRBV20-1	TRBJ2-7	TRBD2	CSAVDSGTSGSYEQYF	TGCAGTGCTGTCGATTCCGGGACTAGCGGCTCCTACGAGCAGTACTTC
many	TRBV28	TRBJ2-7	NA	CASSLGQSRPYEQYF	TGTGCCAGCAGTTTAGGGCAGTCGAGACCCTACGAGCAGTACTTC
NA	TRBV5-1	TRBJ2-1	TRBD2	CASNSAGGPRDEQFF	TGCGCCAGCAATTCTGCGGGAGGGCCGCGAGATGAGCAGTTCTTC
NA	TRBV29-1	TRBJ2-2	TRBD1	CSVEDQSGTGGLGGELFF	TGCAGCGTTGAAGATCAGTCTGGGACAGGGGGCCTGGGCGGGGAGCTGTTTTTT
NA	TRBV28	TRBJ1-5	TRBD1	CASRPGTGFSQPQHF	TGTGCCAGCCGTCCCGGGACAGGGTTTTCTCAGCCCCAGCATTTT
many	TRBV10-2	TRBJ2-6	NA	CASSESSLHSGANVLTF	TGCGCCAGCAGTGAGTCGAGTCTTCACTCTGGGGCCAACGTCCTGACTTTC
many	TRBV29-1	TRBJ2-5	TRBD1	CSVSGQGAGETQYF	TGCAGCGTTTCGGGACAGGGGGCAGGGGAGACCCAGTACTTC
few	TRBV27	TRBJ1-5	NA	CASSARGLREYGNQPQHF	TGTGCCAGCAGTGCCCGGGGACTCCGGGAATACGGTAATCAGCCCCAGCATTTT
NA	TRBV7-9	TRBJ1-4	NA	CASSLAPTGVRTNEKLFF	TGTGCCAGCAGCTTAGCGCCGACAGGAGTTCGAACTAATGAAAAACTGTTTTTT
NA	TRBV2	TRBJ1-6	NA	CASSETDRYPPSYNSPLHF	TGTGCCAGCAGTGAAACCGACAGGTACCCGCCCTCCTATAATTCACCCCTCCACTTT
NA	TRBV5-4	TRBJ2-1	TRBD1	CASSLAGTGMNEQFF	TGTGCCAGCAGCCTAGCCGGGACAGGGATGAATGAGCAGTTCTTC
NA	TRBV18	TRBJ2-6	NA	CASSPQGGGANVLTF	TGTGCCAGCTCACCACAGGGTGGTGGGGCCAACGTCCTGACTTTC
many	TRBV5-1	TRBJ1-1	NA	CASSFEGRDTEAFF	TGCGCCAGCAGCTTCGAAGGTAGGGACACTGAAGCTTTCTTT
many	TRBV11-3	TRBJ2-1	TRBD2	CASSLGLAGGVEQFF	TGTGCCAGCAGCTTAGGTTTAGCGGGAGGGGTTGAGCAGTTCTTC
many	TRBV6-1	TRBJ2-1	NA	CATGKQLENEQFF	TGTGCCACCGGAAAACAGCTAGAAAATGAGCAGTTCTTC
few	TRBV20-1	TRBJ2-7	TRBD1	CSAKIQGPSSYEQYF	TGCAGTGCTAAAATACAGGGGCCGAGCTCCTACGAGCAGTACTTC
few	TRBV5-1	TRBJ1-5	NA	CASSPAGGGGQPQHF	TGCGCCAGCAGCCCGGCGGGAGGGGGGGGGCAGCCCCAGCATTTT
many	TRBV27	TRBJ2-7	TRBD1	CASSLSRGYEQYF	TGTGCCAGCAGTTTAAGCAGGGGGTACGAGCAGTACTTC
many	TRBV5-1	TRBJ1-1	TRBD1	CASSLVPRGGTEAFF	TGCGCCAGCAGCTTGGTTCCCAGGGGGGGCACTGAAGCTTTCTTT
many	TRBV3-1	TRBJ2-1	NA	CASSQDEYATINEQFF	TGTGCCAGCAGCCAAGATGAATACGCTACCATTAATGAGCAGTTCTTC
many	TRBV20-1	TRBJ2-2	NA	CSARASNTGELFF	TGCAGTGCTAGGGCATCGAACACCGGGGAGCTGTTTTTT